This TCR beta chain appears in the sequencing data of a study of T cells in localized non-small cell lung cancer. Whole-study results and caveats: An association was observed between higher blood T cell density and longer overall survival. Median approximately 58 top-100 tumor clones were shared with paired adjacent lung.

Sequenced by immunoSEQ multiplex PCR; TCRdb stores in-frame clones only, minus some. The data show around 12,000 clones, with about four fifths seen just once and more than 15% held by the top ten. Concerning this clone: Its antigen is as yet unknown.

CDR1 and CDR2 (germline): KGHSH, LQKENI. The CDR3 covers 13 residues. V was clipped by 8 bases and J by 4 bases, with 14 bases between them. The chain joins TRBV18 to TRBJ2-5; weak D call: TRBD2 (7 bases). The sequence was collected from a male donor aged 60 or over with stage I lung adenocarcinoma. Sequenced here: peripheral blood, sampled before any cancer treatment. The CDR3 DNA follows: TGTGCCAGCACTACACGGGGGGCAGAGACCCAGTACTTC. This translates into CASTTRGAETQYF. The full variable domain, in which reference TRBV18 and TRBJ2-5 provide the parts outside the CDR3, is NAGVMQNPRHLVRRRGQEARLRCSPMKGHSHVYWYRQLPEEGLKFMVYLQKENIIDESGMPKERFSAEFPKEGPSILRIQQVVRGDSAAYFCASTTRGAETQYFGPGTRLLVL.